The 4 T cell receptor beta chains below were found in one sample sequenced in a study of regulatory T cells in long-lasting Graves disease. Time point defined: newly diagnosed GD, antithyroid drugs for less than 3 months. Making the TCR library involved RNA that had been extracted from PBMCs. Investigators prepared the TCR beta libraries by applying iRepertoire HTBI primers and Arm-PCR of CDR3 regions. Each CDR3 protein gets one entry after TCRdb re-called the multiplex PCR reads with MiXCR. Here the sample spans hundreds of thousands of distinct CDR3 sequences, 15% to 20% being singletons. The data were also submitted as part of a second study, on T cells in Graves' hyperthyroidism and ophthalmopathy.

The material was peripheral blood mononuclear cells (PBMCs), obtained at new diagnosis, from a patient treated with antithyroid drugs. The receptors stem from a man aged 40-49 years with Graves disease.

This clonotype was picked up many times. The chain uses TRBV5-1 and TRBJ2-7; 7 bases line up with TRBD1. Germline CDR1 and CDR2: SGHRS and YFSETQ. J gave up 0 bases and V 4 bases, and 7 bases lay outside the gene matches. There are 15 residues in the CDR3. CDR3 in DNA: TGCGCCAGCAGCCTAACAGGGGTAATCTCCTACGAGCAGTACTTC. Protein product: CASSLTGVISYEQYF.

The CDR3 loop reads CASSLGGGQHNSPLHF. For the CDR3, the DNA is TGTGCCAGCAGCTTAGGTGGTGGGCAGCATAATTCACCCCTCCACTTT. V and J are TRBV7-3 and TRBJ1-6, with unresolved D. CDR3 length equals 16 residues. The ends were cut back, 2 bases at V and 5 bases at J, with 13 bases in the middle. Germline V gives CDR1 SGHTA, CDR2 FQGTGA.

This clonotype showed up many times. V is TRBV11-3 and J is TRBJ2-7; D might be TRBD1 (6 bases). The CDR3 contains 16 residues. The germline V gene has CDR1 SGHNT and CDR2 YENEEA. The V end was cut by 4 bases, the J end by 1 base, with 17 bases between. The CDR3 spells CASSSVDSDFSYEQYF. CDR3 DNA: TGTGCCAGCAGCTCAGTGGACAGCGACTTTTCCTACGAGCAGTACTTC.

This chain joins TRBV29-1 and TRBJ2-7; perhaps D is TRBD1 or TRBD2 (5 bases each). Trimming removed 4 bases from V and 5 bases from J, with 12 bases in between. The CDR3 runs to 12 residues. The V gene's germline CDR1 is SQVTM and CDR2 ANQGSEA. CDR3 protein: CSVGGGQNEQYF. Written as DNA, the CDR3 is TGCAGCGTTGGAGGAGGACAAAACGAGCAGTACTTC.